Reported below is one TCR beta chain. What it recognizes is unknown. When sampled, the donors appeared nominally healthy, though they likely had unrecorded immune exposures. This specimen belongs to a study of cytomegalovirus exposure and HLA in healthy donors. It was with 60 Vbeta and 13 Jbeta primers that the PCR ran. Libraries were prepared by immunoSEQ multiplex PCR; TCRdb keeps only in-frame clonotypes and omits some of them. The table includes 150,000 to 200,000 clones, 84% detected once. Study results and limitations: A later analysis reportedly identified an Asian-associated ancestry cluster as carrying fewer N-insertions than the roughly 600-donor mean. The authors later linked a missense DCLRE1C variant to TCR beta V- and J-gene trimming.

Sequencing used PBMCs. This clonotype was sampled from a boy aged 10-17 years in good health and CMV-seronegative.

CDR3 sequence (DNA): TGTGCCAGCAGGGGAGCCGGTCCGGGGATCGGCTATGGCTACACCTTC. Translating gives CASRGAGPGIGYGYTF. The genes are TRBV5-4 and TRBJ1-2; D not certain. There are 16 residues in the CDR3. The germline V gene has CDR1 SGHNT and CDR2 YYREEE (reference sequence). Trimming took off 5 bases at V and 4 bases at J, with 21 bases between the two ends.